This TCR beta chain was sequenced during a study of CD8 T cells in ankylosing spondylitis. Study conclusions and caveats: Within peripheral blood, clones linked to disease were CD8+ and relatively rare. Significant enrichment of disease-linked clones was reportedly seen in matched ankylosing spondylitis synovial fluid.

At least ten counts were recorded for this clonotype. The antigen is not known. CDR1 SGHRS and CDR2 YFSETQ come from the germline V gene. With 7 bases removed from V and 0 bases from J, the gap between germline ends came to 8 bases. This CDR3 has 14 amino acids. Researchers built TCR beta libraries using quantitative 5'-RACE with molecular barcodes. One entry per CDR3 protein, called by TCRdb with MiXCR from the 5' RACE reads. The table shows 250,000 or so distinct CDR3 sequences, with over 9.5% occurring only once. The clonotype originates from a male donor with ankylosing spondylitis or in good health (not recorded which). Sequencing was performed on blood, either unsorted or a sorted T cell fraction (not recorded which). V usage is TRBV5-1 and J usage is TRBJ1-6; D is unclear. The CDR3 reads CASSSLSYNSPLHF. The DNA of the CDR3 is TGCGCCAGCTCTAGCCTCTCCTATAATTCACCCCTCCACTTT.